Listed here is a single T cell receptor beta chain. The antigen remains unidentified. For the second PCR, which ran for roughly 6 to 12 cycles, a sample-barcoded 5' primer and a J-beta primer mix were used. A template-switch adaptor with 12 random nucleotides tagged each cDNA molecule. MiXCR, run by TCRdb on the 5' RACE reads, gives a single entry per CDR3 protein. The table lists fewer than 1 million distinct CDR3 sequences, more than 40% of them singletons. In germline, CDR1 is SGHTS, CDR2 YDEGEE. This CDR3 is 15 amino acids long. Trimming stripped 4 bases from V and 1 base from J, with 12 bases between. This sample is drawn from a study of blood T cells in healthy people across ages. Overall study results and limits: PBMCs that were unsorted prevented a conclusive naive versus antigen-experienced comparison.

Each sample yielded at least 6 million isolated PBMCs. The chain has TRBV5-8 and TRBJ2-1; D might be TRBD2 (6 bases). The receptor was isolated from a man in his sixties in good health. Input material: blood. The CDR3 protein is CASSRGAGSYNEQFF. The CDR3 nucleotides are TGTGCCAGCAGCCGAGGGGCGGGGTCCTACAATGAGCAGTTCTTC.